A single sample is the source of the 32 T cell receptor beta chains below, sequenced in a study of early T cells in non-severe SARS-CoV-2 infection. One entry per CDR3 protein results from TCRdb running MiXCR on the 5' RACE reads. Here the sample spans 60,000 or so distinct CDR3 sequences, 8.7% being singletons. This specimen consisted of whole blood, obtained at baseline. Source of these receptors: an adult who was a healthcare worker with PCR-confirmed SARS-CoV-2 infection or an uninfected control (not recorded which).

The gene calls are TRBV7-9 and TRBJ1-1; D remains unclear. Per the germline V gene, CDR1 is SEHNR and CDR2 is FQNEAQ (reference sequence). The CDR3 is 14 residues long. V was cut by 10 bases and J by 0 bases, with 15 bases left in between. CDR3 sequence: CATLASGVNTEAFF. CDR3 DNA: TGTGCCACCCTGGCCAGTGGGGTGAACACTGAAGCTTTCTTT.

This clonotype was counted between two and nine times. The CDR3: CASSQGTYEQFF. The CDR3 nucleotides are TGTGCCAGCAGCCAAGGGACTTATGAGCAGTTCTTC. The chain recombines TRBV4-2 with TRBJ2-1, with a possible D match to TRBD2 (5 bases). The CDR3 runs 12 residues. Germline-derived CDR1 and CDR2 are LGHNA and YNFKEQ. V dropped 1 base and J dropped 8 bases, with 6 bases sitting between them.

Ten or more counts support this clonotype. This rearrangement joins TRBV2 to TRBJ2-1; maybe TRBD2 (5 bases). Germline CDR1 is SNHLY and CDR2 is FYNNEI. The CDR3 has 13 residues. Trimming pared 5 bases from V and 6 bases from J, leaving 11 bases between. This chain's CDR3 is CASSRLDFNEQFF. The CDR3 DNA reads as TGTGCCAGCAGTCGACTGGACTTCAATGAGCAGTTCTTC.

This clonotype has ten or more counts. This chain links TRBV11-1 with TRBJ2-1, with 9 bases aligning to TRBD2. After removal of 5 bases from V and 5 bases from J, the junction contained 10 bases not matched to a gene. The CDR3 length is 16 residues. CDR1 and CDR2 (germline): SGHAT, FQDESV (reference sequence). This CDR3 reads CASSLSSSGSHNEQFF. The CDR3 coding sequence is TGTGCCAGCAGCCTTTCAAGTAGCGGGAGCCACAATGAGCAGTTCTTC.

The rearrangement joins TRBV2 to TRBJ2-2, with no clear D. The germline V gene has CDR1 SNHLY and CDR2 FYNNEI. This CDR3 contains 12 residues. V was pared by 3 bases and J by 7 bases, with 6 bases between. In DNA form, the CDR3 reads TGTGCCAGCAGTGACCGGGTCGGGGAGCTGTTTTTT. Translated: CASSDRVGELFF. The variable domain in full, with the rest retrieved from reference TRBV2 and TRBJ2-2, is EPEVTQTPSHQVTQMGQEVILRCVPISNHLYFYWYRQILGQKVEFLVSFYNNEISEKSEIFDDQFSVERPDGSNFTLKIRSTKLEDSAMYFCASSDRVGELFFGEGSRLTVL.

The V call is TRBV30, the J call TRBJ2-1; D may be TRBD1 (5 bases). In germline, CDR1 is GTSNPN, CDR2 SVGIG (reference sequence). The germline V and J ends were trimmed by 0 bases and 12 bases, with 12 bases remaining between them. This CDR3 spans 12 amino acids. The CDR3 sequence: CAWSVLGPGQFF. In DNA, the CDR3 is TGTGCCTGGAGTGTACTGGGGCCCGGGCAGTTCTTC.

This clonotype was counted at least ten times. The chain uses TRBV23-1 and TRBJ2-7; 7 nucleotides agree with TRBD1. TRBV23-1 counts as an open reading frame of uncertain function. This CDR3 has 15 amino acids. V lost 1 base to trimming and J lost 2 bases; unmatched junction nucleotides: 5. The chain's CDR3 is CASSQCHRGPYEQYF. CDR3 in DNA: TGCGCCAGCAGTCAATGTCACAGGGGCCCCTACGAGCAGTACTTC.

This chain connects TRBV20-1 to TRBJ1-1; 7 bases fit TRBD1. Germline values: CDR1 DFQATT, CDR2 SNEGSKA (reference sequence). This CDR3 contains 15 residues. Trimming took 2 bases from V and 1 from J; bases not matched to a gene: 7. CDR3 nucleotides: TGCAGTGCTAGAACAGGGGCTCAAGGGAACACTGAAGCTTTCTTT. Its protein is CSARTGAQGNTEAFF.

This clonotype appeared many times. The chain's CDR3 is CASHWDTGELFF. In DNA, the CDR3 is TGCGCCAGCCATTGGGACACCGGGGAGCTGTTTTTT. The rearrangement joins TRBV5-1 to TRBJ2-2; D is unresolved. The germline CDR1 and CDR2 sequences are SGHRS and YFSETQ. V dropped 7 bases and J dropped 3 bases, with 7 bases sitting between them. CDR3 length equals 12 residues.

This clonotype was recorded at least ten times. The rearrangement uses TRBV9 and TRBJ1-2; a possible D gene is TRBD1 (5 bases). This CDR3 is built from 18 residues. CDR1 is SGDLS, CDR2 YYNGEE, per germline. Trimming left V 0 bases short and J 3 bases short, with 21 bases between. The CDR3 loop is CASSVAPTATALYYGYTF. CDR3 coding DNA: TGTGCCAGCAGCGTAGCCCCCACCGCGACAGCATTATACTATGGCTACACCTTC.

The rearrangement uses TRBV6-6 and TRBJ2-5; TRBD1 matches at 7 bases. The CDR3 totals 16 residues. Trimming cost V 4 bases and J 1 base; bases outside gene matches: 9. Germline V gene lookup returns CDR1 MNHNY and CDR2 SVGAGI (reference sequence). CDR3 sequence (DNA): TGTGCCAGCAGTTCCCCGGGGACAGATCTCCAAGAGACCCAGTACTTC. Residues: CASSSPGTDLQETQYF.

Only a few counts were recorded for this clonotype. The chain is built from TRBV7-6 and TRBJ2-1; TRBD1 might be the D (6 bases). V dropped 5 bases and J dropped 8 bases, with 10 bases sitting between them. CDR3 length equals 12 residues. Germline CDR1 reads SGHVS; CDR2 reads FNYEAQ. The CDR3 is CASSIGTHEQFF. CDR3 DNA: TGTGCCAGCAGCATCGGGACACATGAGCAGTTCTTC. The full variable domain, with the rest looked up from reference TRBV7-6 and TRBJ2-1, is GAGVSQSPRYKVTKRGQDVALRCDPISGHVSLYWYRQALGQGPEFLTYFNYEAQQDKSGLPNDRFSAERPEGSISTLTIQRTEQRDSAMYRCASSIGTHEQFFGPGTRLTVL.

The chain combines TRBV6-6 with TRBJ1-1; maybe TRBD1 (5 bases). This CDR3 is 12 amino acids long. The germline V gene has CDR1 MNHNY and CDR2 SVGAGI (reference sequence). Between the trimmed V and J ends, which lost 7 bases and 1 base, there was a span of 7 bases. In nucleotides, the CDR3 is TGTGCCAGCAACCAGGGGAACACTGAAGCTTTCTTT. As protein: CASNQGNTEAFF.

DNA of the CDR3: TGTGCCAGCAGTTTAGCCGATGAGCAGTTCTTC. Protein sequence: CASSLADEQFF. This chain joins TRBV12-3 or TRBV12-4 and TRBJ2-1, with no clear D. Between the trimmed V and J ends, which lost 0 bases and 8 bases, there was a span of 2 bases. The CDR3 totals 11 residues.

The chain couples TRBV10-3 to TRBJ2-1, with D hard to call. V lost 5 bases, J lost 0 bases, and 8 bases lay in between. Germline V gene sequence: CDR1 ENHRY, CDR2 SYGVKD. The CDR3 spans 14 residues. Here the CDR3 DNA reads TGTGCCATCAGTTTAGGGCGCTCCTACAATGAGCAGTTCTTC. Translated, it gives CAISLGRSYNEQFF.

The chain joins TRBV6-5 to TRBJ2-3; D might be TRBD2 (5 bases). Germline V gene data show CDR1 as MNHEY and CDR2 as SVGAGI. CDR3 length equals 21 residues. Trimming took off 6 bases at V and 0 bases at J, with 31 bases between the two ends. The CDR3 sequence: CASSPTGLLPTSLTSTDTQYF. The CDR3 bases are TGTGCCAGCAGCCCAACCGGGCTCCTTCCCACTAGTCTTACTAGCACAGATACGCAGTATTTT.

This clonotype has ten or more counts. Its ends do not fully match the called genes, so a read error is possible. The rearrangement uses TRBV7-9 and TRBJ2-1; D may be TRBD1 or TRBD2 (5 bases each). Germline CDR1 and CDR2: SEHNR and FQNEAQ (reference sequence). The CDR3 is 12 residues long. CDR3 sequence (DNA): TGTGCCAGCAGCTTAGCGGGGCCCCGGGGACTCTTC. Residues: CASSLAGPRGLF. Full variable domain (rest looked up from reference TRBV7-9 and TRBJ2-1): DTGVSQNPRHKITKRGQNVTFRCDPISEHNRLYWYRQTLGQGPEFLTYFQNEAQLEKSRLLSDRFSAERPKGSFSTLEIQRTEQGDSAMYLCASSLAGPRGLFGPGTRLTVL.

Note on this clonotype: Mismatch with germline at one junction end may stem from a read error. This rearrangement joins TRBV5-1 to TRBJ2-7; 7 bases are a match to TRBD2. This CDR3 has 13 residues. CDR1 and CDR2 from the germline V gene are SGHRS and YFSETQ. CDR3 DNA sequence: TGCGCCAGCAGCTTACGTGAGCGGGGATTGAGGGCCTTC. It is translated as CASSLRERGLRAF.

This clonotype was counted between two and nine times. This chain connects TRBV9 to TRBJ1-1, with D perhaps TRBD1 (5 bases). The CDR3 loop spans 16 amino acids. Germline V CDR1 and CDR2: SGDLS, YYNGEE. Trimming shortened V by 4 bases and J by 4 bases, and 20 bases separated the two germline ends. DNA of the CDR3: TGTGCCAGCAGCCCCCGGCGGGGGAATTTGGGCACTGAAGCTTTCTTT. Protein sequence: CASSPRRGNLGTEAFF.

The rearrangement joins TRBV7-9 to TRBJ2-7, with D perhaps TRBD1 or TRBD2 (5 bases each). V lost 3 bases, J lost 7 bases, and 13 bases lay in between. Germline values: CDR1 SEHNR, CDR2 FQNEAQ (reference sequence). This CDR3 spans 13 amino acids. CDR3 DNA sequence: TGTGCCAGCAGCTTCGGGACCCCTAGAGAGCAGTACTTC. This encodes CASSFGTPREQYF.

This sequence joins TRBV20-1 and TRBJ1-6; D possibly corresponds to TRBD1 (6 bases). CDR3 size: 15 residues. From germline, CDR1 is DFQATT and CDR2 SNEGSKA (reference sequence). V was pared by 3 bases and J by 7 bases, with 16 bases between. The CDR3 loop reads CSARLTGQENSPLHF. CDR3 DNA sequence: TGCAGTGCTAGGCTCACAGGGCAGGAGAATTCACCCCTCCACTTT.

In its sample, this clonotype was seen many times. The V call is TRBV20-1, the J call TRBJ1-6; no firm D call. Per germline, CDR1 DFQATT and CDR2 SNEGSKA (reference sequence). The CDR3 totals 12 residues. V was shortened by 1 base and J by 8 bases, with 6 bases between the two germline ends. This chain's CDR3 is CSARAIDSPLHF. The CDR3 nucleotides are TGCAGTGCTAGAGCGATAGATTCACCCCTCCACTTT.

The J gene is TRBJ2-7, the V gene TRBV7-8, with D possibly TRBD1 on 5 matching bases. The CDR3 consists of 13 residues. Germline V CDR1 and CDR2: SGHVS, FQNEAQ. Trimming removed 4 bases from V and 4 bases from J, with 11 bases in between. CDR3 residues: CASSSTPGYEQYF. Written as DNA, the CDR3 is TGTGCCAGCAGCTCCACTCCAGGGTACGAGCAGTACTTC.

This clonotype was seen a few times. The gene calls are TRBV7-6 and TRBJ1-4, with D unresolved. The V and J ends lost 5 bases and 4 bases respectively, with 8 bases between them. Germline assignment: CDR1 SGHVS and CDR2 FNYEAQ. The CDR3 sequence is 13 residues long. The CDR3 here is CASSPLGNEKLFF. DNA of the CDR3: TGTGCCAGCAGCCCCCTCGGTAATGAAAAACTGTTTTTT.

This clonotype was counted at least ten times. The genes are TRBV25-1 and TRBJ2-5; 9 nucleotides agree with TRBD1. The germline V gene encodes CDR1 MGHDK and CDR2 SYGVNS. The length of the CDR3 is 13 residues. V lost 4 bases, J lost 5 bases, and 2 bases stayed unmatched. The CDR3 region has the DNA TGTGCCAGCAGTGTCGGACAGGGGGAGACCCAGTACTTC. It translates to CASSVGQGETQYF.

This clonotype was observed a few times. The chain recombines TRBV6-5 with TRBJ1-4; D unclear. The CDR3 extends over 14 amino acids. V lost 0 bases and J 4 bases, leaving 6 bases between the germline ends. Looked up from germline, CDR1 is MNHEY and CDR2 is SVGAGI. The CDR3 DNA follows: TGTGCCAGCAGTTACTCGAACAGTAATGAAAAACTGTTTTTT. Its translation: CASSYSNSNEKLFF.

This clonotype was detected a few times. The V call is TRBV29-1, the J call TRBJ1-2; TRBD1 agrees at 8 bases. The germline V gene has CDR1 SQVTM and CDR2 ANQGSEA. The CDR3 extends over 14 amino acids. The trim removed 5 bases at V and 2 bases at J, leaving 7 bases unmatched. In DNA form, the CDR3 reads TGCAGCGTTTCGACTGACAGGGGCAACTATGGCTACACCTTC. Translation gives CSVSTDRGNYGYTF.

This clonotype was detected a few times. This rearrangement joins TRBV7-9 to TRBJ2-6, with D possibly matching TRBD1 (6 bases). V lost 5 bases and J 1 base, leaving 18 bases between the germline ends. Germline CDR1 reads SEHNR; CDR2 reads FQNEAQ (reference sequence). The CDR3 loop spans 18 amino acids. The CDR3 nucleotides read TGTGCCAGCAGCACCACATTGACAGGAAGGTCTGGGGCCAACGTCCTGACTTTC. It is translated as CASSTTLTGRSGANVLTF.

This clonotype was observed a few times. The V and J genes are TRBV18 and TRBJ1-2, with D unresolved. The V end was cut by 2 bases, the J end by 5 bases, with 6 bases between. CDR3 length: 12 amino acids. Germline V lookup: CDR1 KGHSH, CDR2 LQKENI. Here the CDR3 DNA reads TGTGCCAGCTCACCAAAGGGTTATGGCTACACCTTC. It codes for CASSPKGYGYTF.

This clonotype appeared a few times. This chain uses TRBV12-3 or TRBV12-4 with TRBJ1-6, with 7 bases aligning to TRBD1. The CDR3 is 15 residues long. The J segment lost 7 bases and the V segment lost 7 bases, leaving 10 bases of the junction unmatched. The CDR3 reads CASKSWGQLNSPLHF. Here the CDR3 DNA reads TGTGCCAGCAAAAGCTGGGGACAGTTAAATTCACCCCTCCACTTT.

This clonotype was counted a few times. V gene TRBV29-1 combines with J gene TRBJ1-1, with D hard to call. There are 14 residues in the CDR3. CDR1 and CDR2 from the germline V gene are SQVTM and ANQGSEA. The V gene lost 5 bases and the J gene lost 3 bases, with 16 bases spanning the gap. The CDR3 sequence is CSVSPPPGDTEAFF. CDR3 sequence (DNA): TGCAGCGTTAGCCCCCCCCCCGGGGACACTGAAGCTTTCTTT.

This clonotype was counted ten times or more. The chain uses TRBV7-6 and TRBJ1-3, with D tentatively TRBD1 (5 bases). CDR3 length: 17 amino acids. V dropped 5 bases and J dropped 0 bases, with 17 bases sitting between them. The germline V gene has CDR1 SGHVS and CDR2 FNYEAQ. CDR3 amino acids: CASSPTRGGLSGNTIYF. The CDR3 nucleotides read TGTGCCAGCAGCCCCACAAGGGGCGGCCTCTCTGGAAACACCATATATTTT. The full variable domain, completed using reference TRBV7-6 and TRBJ1-3, is GAGVSQSPRYKVTKRGQDVALRCDPISGHVSLYWYRQALGQGPEFLTYFNYEAQQDKSGLPNDRFSAERPEGSISTLTIQRTEQRDSAMYRCASSPTRGGLSGNTIYFGEGSWLTVV.